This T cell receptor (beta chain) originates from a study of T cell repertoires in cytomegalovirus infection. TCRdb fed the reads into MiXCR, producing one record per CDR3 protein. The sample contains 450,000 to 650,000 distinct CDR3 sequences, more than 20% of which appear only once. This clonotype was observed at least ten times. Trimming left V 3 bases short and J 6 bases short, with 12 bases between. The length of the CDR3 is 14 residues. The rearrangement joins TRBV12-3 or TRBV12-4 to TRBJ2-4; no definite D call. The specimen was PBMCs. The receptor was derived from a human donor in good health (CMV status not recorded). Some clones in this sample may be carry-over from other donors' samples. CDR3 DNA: TGTGCCAGCAGTTTTCGGACGATGGGAAACATTCAGTACTTC. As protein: CASSFRTMGNIQYF.